The 10 T cell receptor beta chains below all came from one sample that was sequenced in a study of CD8 T cells in Susac syndrome. An input of roughly 0.45 to 1 ug of RNA was subjected to reverse transcription using random hexamers. TCRdb called the immunoSEQ multiplex PCR reads again in MiXCR, with one record for every CDR3 protein. Of 95,000 to 150,000 distinct CDR3 sequences in the sample, about 93% were seen once. Sequencing was performed on CD8+ T cells from PBMCs. The source of these receptors is a human donor with Susac syndrome.

The chain uses TRBV29-1 and TRBJ2-5, with D perhaps matching TRBD1 or TRBD2 (5 bases each). Deletions cut 6 bases from V and 2 bases from J, with 10 bases between. The CDR3 spans 12 residues. Germline assignment: CDR1 SQVTM and CDR2 ANQGSEA. The CDR3 nucleotides read TGCAGCGTCGAGGGGCTGCAAGAGACCCAGTACTTC. Translating it yields CSVEGLQETQYF.

The chain is built from TRBV20-1 and TRBJ1-1; D is uncertain. Germline CDR1 and CDR2: DFQATT and SNEGSKA (reference sequence). Between the trimmed V and J ends, which lost 0 bases and 1 base, there was a span of 12 bases. CDR3 length equals 15 residues. The CDR3 bases are TGCAGTGCTAGAGACCCCCTCGAGGGGAACACTGAAGCTTTCTTT. Its protein product is CSARDPLEGNTEAFF.

This clonotype has just one count. The chain couples TRBV19 to TRBJ2-7; 8 bases line up with TRBD1. From germline, CDR1 is LNHDA and CDR2 SQIVND (reference sequence). J gave up 0 bases and V 5 bases, and 6 bases lay outside the gene matches. This CDR3 has 15 amino acids. The CDR3: CASSLRDRPSYEQYF. In nucleotides, the CDR3 is TGTGCCAGTAGTCTCCGGGACAGGCCCTCCTACGAGCAGTACTTC.

This clonotype was detected a few times. The V gene is TRBV13, the J gene TRBJ2-6; 7 nucleotides agree with TRBD1. The CDR3 loop spans 17 amino acids. V shed 3 bases and J 1 base; nucleotides not matched to a gene: 6. The V gene's germline CDR1 is PRHDT and CDR2 FYEKMQ (reference sequence). The DNA of the CDR3 is TGTGCCAGCAGCTTTCGGGACAGCAGTTCTGGGGCCAACGTCCTGACTTTC. Translation gives CASSFRDSSSGANVLTF.

V usage is TRBV14 and J usage is TRBJ2-1, with D perhaps TRBD2 (5 bases). V was trimmed by 3 bases and J by 1 base, leaving 13 bases between them. Germline V gene sequence: CDR1 SGHDN, CDR2 FVKESK. CDR3 size: 16 residues. DNA of the CDR3: TGTGCCAGCAGCCATTTAGGGAGCACTTCCTACAATGAGCAGTTCTTC. This gives the protein CASSHLGSTSYNEQFF.

This rearrangement joins TRBV7-9 to TRBJ2-7; TRBD1 might be the D (6 bases). Germline CDR1 and CDR2: SEHNR and FQNEAQ (reference sequence). The CDR3 contains 13 residues. V was pared by 5 bases and J by 6 bases, with 14 bases between. CDR3 residues: CASSAMTRGEQYF. CDR3 in DNA: TGTGCCAGCAGCGCGATGACCAGGGGCGAGCAGTACTTC. The full variable domain, its missing parts supplied by reference TRBV7-9 and TRBJ2-7, is DTGVSQNPRHKITKRGQNVTFRCDPISEHNRLYWYRQTLGQGPEFLTYFQNEAQLEKSRLLSDRFSAERPKGSFSTLEIQRTEQGDSAMYLCASSAMTRGEQYFGPGTRLTVT.

As DNA, the CDR3 is TGTGCCAGTAGTAGGAGGGGACTGTTCGACGAGCAGTACTTC. Translated, it gives CASSRRGLFDEQYF. The chain recombines TRBV19 with TRBJ2-7, with D possibly being TRBD2 (6 bases). Germline CDR1 is LNHDA and CDR2 is SQIVND (reference sequence). V lost 4 bases, J lost 5 bases, and 15 bases lay in between. The CDR3 spans 14 residues. The full variable domain, in which reference TRBV19 and TRBJ2-7 provide the parts outside the CDR3, is DGGITQSPKYLFRKEGQNVTLSCEQNLNHDAMYWYRQDPGQGLRLIYYSQIVNDFQKGDIAEGYSVSREKKESFPLTVTSAQKNPTAFYLCASSRRGLFDEQYFGPGTRLTVT.

This clonotype appeared a single time. The chain carries TRBV4-2 and TRBJ1-2, with D tentatively TRBD1 (6 bases). In germline, CDR1 is LGHNA, CDR2 YNFKEQ. This CDR3 spans 14 amino acids. Trimming removed 1 base at V and 4 bases at J, with 10 bases between. DNA for the CDR3: TGTGCCAGCAGCCAAGGTGCAGGGGTCTATGGCTACACCTTC. This gives the protein CASSQGAGVYGYTF.

V gene TRBV2 combines with J gene TRBJ2-3; 7 nucleotides match TRBD2. CDR1 and CDR2 (germline): SNHLY, FYNNEI. The ends lost 0 bases at V and 5 bases at J; junction bases unmatched: 8. The CDR3 totals 16 residues. CDR3 amino acids: CASSEATGGAIDTQYF. DNA of the CDR3: TGTGCCAGCAGTGAAGCCACGGGGGGTGCAATAGATACGCAGTATTTT.

This sequence joins TRBV4-1 and TRBJ1-1; the D is unclear. Germline V gives CDR1 MGHRA, CDR2 YSYEKL. Trimming took 0 bases from V and 1 from J, leaving 6 bases between them. CDR3 size: 14 residues. The DNA for the CDR3 is TGCGCCAGCAGCCAAGAAGGTGGGAACACTGAAGCTTTCTTT. Residues: CASSQEGGNTEAFF.